The rows below give T cell receptor beta chains drawn from one sample of a study of T cell responses to AZD1222 COVID-19 vaccine. Some clones are missing from TCRdb's copy, which holds only in-frame ones; the method was immunoSEQ multiplex PCR. The table includes 42,000 or so clones, 88% detected once. Sequenced material: peripheral blood, taken 28 days after the second dose of the MenACWY control vaccine. The receptor set was obtained from an adult who received the MenACWY meningococcal vaccine as a control. Each CDR3 is given with its conserved first and last residue. The D gene is left open where the match is weak. Only part of the rows carry a size: once, few, many, or a class if the clone is expanded.

v_gene	j_gene	len	d_gene	abundance	CDR3aa	CDR3nt
TRBV19	TRBJ1-5	12	-	-	CASTQGYQPQHF	TGTGCCAGTACGCAGGGTTACCAGCCCCAGCATTTT
TRBV4-1	TRBJ1-5	16	-	-	CASSQGFGLSNQPQHF	TGCGCCAGCAGCCAAGGATTTGGACTGTCTAATCAGCCCCAGCATTTT
TRBV11-2	TRBJ2-1	15	-	-	CASSLVRGASDEQFF	TGTGCCAGCAGCTTAGTACGGGGCGCCAGCGATGAGCAGTTCTTC
TRBV19	TRBJ1-2	13	TRBD1	once	CASSSVTGNGYTF	TGTGCCAGTAGCTCGGTGACAGGGAATGGCTACACCTTC
TRBV6-1	TRBJ1-2	14	-	-	CASSEAHTNYGYTF	TGTGCCAGCAGTGAAGCGCACACGAACTATGGCTACACCTTC
TRBV28	TRBJ1-2	15	TRBD1	-	CASRSPGQGPHGYTF	TGTGCCAGCAGATCTCCGGGACAGGGTCCTCATGGCTACACCTTC
TRBV3-1/TRBV3-2	TRBJ1-4	15	-	-	CASSQTWGRGEKLFF	TGTGCCAGCAGCCAGACCTGGGGGCGGGGTGAAAAACTGTTTTTT
TRBV2	TRBJ2-7	14	-	few	CASRALERRYEQYF	TGTGCCAGCAGGGCGCTCGAGCGTAGGTACGAGCAGTACTTC
TRBV10-3	TRBJ1-1	13	-	once	CAISDTDRQEAFF	TGTGCCATCAGTGACACCGACAGGCAAGAAGCTTTCTTT
TRBV30	TRBJ1-5	14	-	-	CAWNTGKVGQPQHF	TGTGCCTGGAACACGGGGAAGGTCGGTCAGCCCCAGCATTTT
TRBV20-1	TRBJ2-3	15	TRBD1	-	CSASAVYRGQYTQYF	TGCAGTGCTAGTGCGGTGTATAGGGGGCAGTATACGCAGTATTTT
TRBV6-5	TRBJ2-7	14	-	-	CASSPTTGTYEQYF	TGTGCCAGCAGTCCTACGACGGGAACCTACGAGCAGTACTTC
TRBV5-6	TRBJ1-4	13	-	-	CASSLGALRKLFF	TGTGCCAGCAGCTTGGGAGCCCTTCGGAAACTGTTTTTT
TRBV5-1	TRBJ2-3	12	-	-	CASSLSADTQYF	TGCGCCAGCAGCTTGAGTGCAGATACGCAGTATTTT
TRBV5-1	TRBJ2-5	15	-	-	CASSLAGGYQETQYF	TGCGCCAGCAGCTTGGCCGGAGGTTACCAAGAGACCCAGTACTTC
TRBV5-1	TRBJ2-1	13	-	-	CASSLGGADEQFF	TGCGCCAGCAGCCTGGGTGGCGCCGATGAGCAGTTCTTC
TRBV7-6	TRBJ1-1	15	TRBD1	-	CASSPGQGSGTEAFF	TGTGCCAGCAGCCCGGGACAGGGTTCGGGCACTGAAGCTTTCTTT
TRBV2	TRBJ2-5	12	-	-	CASRDFQETQYF	TGTGCCAGCCGAGACTTCCAAGAGACCCAGTACTTC
TRBV10-3	TRBJ2-5	14	-	-	CAIRAEGVQETQYF	TGTGCCATCAGGGCTGAGGGCGTCCAAGAGACCCAGTACTTC
TRBV28	TRBJ2-1	15	-	-	CASSLRAGRGAEQFF	TGTGCCAGCAGTTTACGCGCAGGGCGTGGGGCTGAGCAGTTCTTC
TRBV28	TRBJ2-1	13	TRBD2	-	CASSLLGLAQQFF	TGTGCCAGCAGTTTATTGGGACTAGCGCAGCAGTTCTTC
TRBV6-4	TRBJ2-3	12	-	-	CASSDLEHTQYF	TGTGCCAGCAGTGACTTGGAGCATACGCAGTATTTT
TRBV27	TRBJ1-6	13	-	once	CASSLLGNSPLHF	TGTGCCAGCAGTTTGCTAGGGAACTCACCCCTCCACTTT
TRBV19	TRBJ1-1	13	-	-	CASSKGKGAEAFF	TGTGCCAGTAGTAAGGGGAAAGGCGCTGAAGCTTTCTTT
TRBV10-1	TRBJ2-3	13	-	-	CASSESNLGAQYF	TGCGCCAGCAGTGAGTCGAACCTAGGCGCGCAGTATTTT
TRBV5-4	TRBJ2-7	16	TRBD2	-	CASRFSSGGRTYEQYF	TGTGCCAGCAGGTTTTCTAGCGGGGGGAGAACCTACGAGCAGTACTTC
TRBV28	TRBJ2-1	14	-	-	CASSPPGQYNEQFF	TGTGCCAGCAGTCCACCCGGACAGTACAATGAGCAGTTCTTC
TRBV12-3/TRBV12-4	TRBJ2-1	13	-	-	CASRTGMDNEQFF	TGTGCCAGCAGAACAGGGATGGACAATGAGCAGTTCTTC
TRBV4-1	TRBJ1-2	13	-	few	CASSQSARGWCTF	TGCGCCAGCAGCCAATCCGCCCGGGGGTGGTGCACCTTC
TRBV27	TRBJ1-2	19	TRBD1	-	CASSLLGPGQGRANYGYTF	TGTGCCAGCAGTTTATTAGGGCCGGGACAGGGGCGAGCTAACTATGGCTACACCTTC